The entry below gives a single T cell receptor (beta chain) sequence along with its context. Repertoires were generated with immunoSEQ multiplex PCR, while TCRdb's copy carries only in-frame clones and drops some. The table shows tens of thousands of clones, with around 94% occurring only once. The sample is drawn from a study of technical replicates of blood from several donors. The source is a human donor in good health. Sequenced: T cells isolated from PBMCs.

In DNA, the CDR3 is TGTGCCAGCAGCCCCCTACCCCGGACAGGCGGAATAGTATATGGCTACACCTTC. Translated: CASSPLPRTGGIVYGYTF. The chain combines TRBV11-1 with TRBJ1-2; 7 bases line up with TRBD1. The CDR3 extends over 18 amino acids. After removal of 5 bases from V and 5 bases from J, the junction contained 20 bases not matched to a gene. Germline lookup yields CDR1 SGHAT and CDR2 FQDESV (reference sequence). Filled out from reference TRBV11-1 and TRBJ1-2, the complete variable domain reads EAEVAQSPRYKITEKSQAVAFWCDPISGHATLYWYRQILGQGPELLVQFQDESVVDDSQLPKDRFSAERLKGVDSTLKIQPAELGDSAMYLCASSPLPRTGGIVYGYTFGSGTRLTVV.